The 21 T cell receptor beta chains below were found in one sample sequenced in a study of blood T cell repertoires in COVID-19. Assay: immunoSEQ multiplex PCR; the TCRdb copy retains only in-frame clones and omits some. The sample carries 250,000 to 350,000 clones, 85% recorded once. The sample was PBMCs or T cells enriched from blood (not recorded which). The source of these receptors is a woman between 50 and 59 years old who had recovered from COVID-19.

V and J are TRBV10-1 and TRBJ2-7; D is uncertain. V was clipped by 2 bases and J by 3 bases, with 5 bases between them. Germline lookup yields CDR1 WNHNN and CDR2 SYGVQD (reference sequence). The length of the CDR3 is 12 residues. CDR3 sequence reads: CASSENFYEQYF. CDR3 nucleotide sequence: TGCGCCAGCAGTGAGAACTTCTACGAGCAGTACTTC.

This chain joins TRBV5-6 and TRBJ2-1, with 11 nucleotides matching TRBD1. This CDR3 comprises 16 residues. V was pared by 4 bases and J by 9 bases, with 12 bases of the junction left unmatched. CDR1 and CDR2 (germline): SGHDT, YYEEEE. The CDR3 nucleotides are TGTGCCAGCAGCAACTCCGGACAGGGGGCTGTTAGTGAGCAGTTCTTC. Translation: CASSNSGQGAVSEQFF.

The chain recombines TRBV30 with TRBJ1-2; possible D gene TRBD1, 5 bases. The V end was cut by 8 bases, the J end by 1 base, with 20 bases between. The CDR3 has 15 amino acids. The germline V gene has CDR1 GTSNPN and CDR2 SVGIG (reference sequence). The CDR3 bases are TGTGCCGGACAAGGAGGGACGTCTGATAACTATGGCTACACCTTC. Translating it yields CAGQGGTSDNYGYTF.

The gene calls are TRBV27 and TRBJ1-1; no clear D. V was cut by 4 bases and J by 6 bases, with 15 bases left in between. The CDR3 consists of 14 residues. Germline V lookup: CDR1 MNHEY, CDR2 SMNVEV (reference sequence). The DNA of the CDR3 is TGTGCCAGCAGTTCCGCCTCGGGTGAAGCTGAAGCTTTCTTT. This sequence encodes CASSSASGEAEAFF.

The V and J genes are TRBV7-2 and TRBJ1-1, with D perhaps matching TRBD1 (6 bases). Trimming removed 2 bases at V and 4 bases at J, with 14 bases between. Germline CDR1 SGHTA, CDR2 FQGNSA. This CDR3 has 15 residues. This CDR3 is CASSLTGLGGTEAFF. In DNA form, the CDR3 reads TGTGCCAGCAGCTTAACAGGGTTAGGGGGCACTGAAGCTTTCTTT.

The genes are TRBV2 and TRBJ2-2, with D perhaps TRBD1 (5 bases). Germline V lookup: CDR1 SNHLY, CDR2 FYNNEI. Trimming cost V 8 bases and J 0 bases, with 10 bases left between them. The CDR3 runs to 14 residues. The CDR3 nucleotides are TGTGCCAGCGGGGCATCCTCGAACACCGGGGAGCTGTTTTTT. Protein: CASGASSNTGELFF.

V usage is TRBV2 and J usage is TRBJ2-3; 7 bases are a match to TRBD1. Trimming at V came to 6 bases and at J to 0 bases, leaving 15 bases not matched to a gene. CDR1 is SNHLY and CDR2 is FYNNEI in the germline V gene. CDR3 length: 18 residues. The CDR3 DNA follows: TGTGCCAGCAGAAAAACAGGGGCTAAGCATCCTAGCACAGATACGCAGTATTTT. Protein sequence: CASRKTGAKHPSTDTQYF.

The CDR3 DNA reads TGTGCCAGCAGCTTATTGGAGGCGGGAGTAACCGGGGAGCTGTTTTTT. Its protein is CASSLLEAGVTGELFF. This rearrangement joins TRBV7-6 to TRBJ2-2; 7 bases are a match to TRBD2. V was pared by 2 bases and J by 5 bases, with 8 bases of the junction left unmatched. The CDR3 has 16 amino acids. Germline loops: CDR1 SGHVS, CDR2 FNYEAQ.

The rearrangement joins TRBV28 to TRBJ1-6; TRBD1 might be the D (6 bases). The CDR3 spans 15 residues. CDR1 and CDR2 (germline): MDHEN, SYDVKM. The V and J ends lost 8 bases and 5 bases respectively, with 16 bases between them. The CDR3 DNA follows: TGTGCCAGCGCCCTATACAGGGTTAATAATTCACCCCTCCACTTT. This gives the protein CASALYRVNNSPLHF.

The CDR3 region has the DNA TGTGCCAGCAGCCAAGGATCAGTCTCTGGAAACACCATATATTTT. Protein: CASSQGSVSGNTIYF. The chain couples TRBV3-1 (or the pseudogene TRBV3-2) to TRBJ1-3; D call uncertain. The V and J ends lost 1 base and 0 bases respectively, with 7 bases between them. The germline CDR1 and CDR2 sequences are LGHDT and YNNKEL (reference sequence). The length of the CDR3 is 15 residues.

This sequence joins TRBV2 and TRBJ2-2, with D possibly matching TRBD2 (6 bases). Germline values: CDR1 SNHLY, CDR2 FYNNEI. Trimming removed 6 bases at V and 2 bases at J, with 10 bases between. The CDR3 runs to 14 residues. The CDR3 spells CASSGTRNTGELFF. In nucleotides, the CDR3 is TGTGCCAGCAGCGGGACTCGTAACACCGGGGAGCTGTTTTTT.

The chain couples TRBV11-2 to TRBJ1-1, with D possibly matching TRBD1 (5 bases). Per germline, CDR1 SGHAT and CDR2 FQNNGV. V lost 5 bases and J lost 0, with 13 bases in between. This CDR3 contains 15 residues. The CDR3 loop is CASSPFDRLNTEAFF. As DNA, the CDR3 is TGTGCCAGCAGCCCTTTCGACAGATTGAACACTGAAGCTTTCTTT.

CDR3 protein: CAISPRQDMNTEAFF. CDR3 nucleotide sequence: TGTGCCATCAGCCCCCGACAGGACATGAACACTGAAGCTTTCTTT. The chain has TRBV10-3 and TRBJ1-1; tentatively, D is TRBD1 (6 bases). CDR1 and CDR2 from the germline V gene are ENHRY and SYGVKD. The CDR3 spans 15 residues. V lost 6 bases and J 0 bases, leaving 14 bases between the germline ends.

The V call is TRBV11-2, the J call TRBJ2-1; D may be TRBD2 (5 bases). Germline CDR1 reads SGHAT; CDR2 reads FQNNGV. The germline V and J ends were trimmed by 1 base and 8 bases, with 9 bases remaining between them. The CDR3 runs 13 residues. The CDR3 DNA follows: TGTGCCAGCAGCTTAGCGGGGTTCGATGAGCAGTTCTTC. This sequence encodes CASSLAGFDEQFF.

This chain links TRBV7-2 with TRBJ2-1; 8 bases agree with TRBD1. Germline V CDR1 and CDR2: SGHTA, FQGNSA. The CDR3 runs to 13 residues. The trim removed 5 bases at V and 12 bases at J, leaving 9 bases unmatched. CDR3 amino acids: CASSATGTGLQFF. The CDR3, as DNA: TGTGCCAGCAGCGCGACCGGGACAGGCTTGCAGTTCTTC.

The V and J genes are TRBV6-5 and TRBJ2-2; maybe TRBD1 (5 bases). The V end was cut by 6 bases, the J end by 8 bases, with 10 bases between. The germline gives CDR1 MNHEY, CDR2 SVGAGI. The CDR3 length is 12 residues. CDR3 residues: CASRLRAGELFF. The DNA of the CDR3 is TGTGCCAGCAGGCTCAGGGCAGGGGAGCTGTTTTTT.

CDR3 nucleotides: TGTGCCAGCAGTGAACGGGGGGGCCTGAACACTGAAGCTTTCTTT. It translates to CASSERGGLNTEAFF. The chain uses TRBV6-1 and TRBJ1-1, with D possibly matching TRBD1 (6 bases). The V gene lost 2 bases and the J gene lost 0 bases, with 10 bases spanning the gap. The CDR3 totals 15 residues. Germline assignment: CDR1 MNHNS and CDR2 SASEGT.

This chain uses TRBV11-2 with TRBJ1-3; 9 nucleotides line up with TRBD1. V lost 4 bases, J lost 0 bases, and 4 bases stayed unmatched. This CDR3 comprises 16 residues. Germline-derived CDR1 and CDR2 are SGHAT and FQNNGV. The CDR3 DNA is TGTGCCAGCAGCTACGGGACAGGGCACTCTGGAAACACCATATATTTT. As protein: CASSYGTGHSGNTIYF.

The chain has TRBV28 and TRBJ1-2, with D possibly TRBD1 on 5 matching bases. Per germline, CDR1 MDHEN and CDR2 SYDVKM. V lost 3 bases and J lost 5, with 13 bases in between. The CDR3 runs to 14 residues. The CDR3 DNA sequence: TGTGCCAGCAGTTTTTCGACCGGGACTTATGGCTACACCTTC. Translated, it gives CASSFSTGTYGYTF.

This chain joins TRBV30 and TRBJ2-3; TRBD2 agrees at 7 bases. The CDR3 contains 14 residues. In germline, CDR1 is GTSNPN, CDR2 SVGIG (reference sequence). The J segment lost 6 bases and the V segment lost 7 bases, leaving 13 bases of the junction unmatched. The CDR3: CALRGTDFSDTQYF. In nucleotides, the CDR3 is TGTGCCTTGCGGGGGACCGATTTTAGTGATACGCAGTATTTT. Filled out from reference TRBV30 and TRBJ2-3, the complete variable domain reads SQTIHQWPATLVQPVGSPLSLECTVEGTSNPNLYWYRQAAGRGLQLLFYSVGIGQISSEVPQNLSASRPQDRQFILSSKKLLLSDSGFYLCALRGTDFSDTQYFGPGTRLTVL.

This clone occurred a few times. The chain has TRBV5-3 and TRBJ2-1; D gene uncertain. TRBV5-3 is annotated as an ORF whose role is uncertain. V was trimmed by 4 bases and J by 0 bases, leaving 14 bases between them. CDR3 length: 16 residues. Written as DNA, the CDR3 is TGTGCCAGAAGCACAACCCGGAAGCGCTCCTACAATGAGCAGTTCTTC. It is translated as CARSTTRKRSYNEQFF.